Here is one TCR beta chain with its context. The antigen is not known. CDR3 length: 15 amino acids. Losses at the gene ends were 0 bases for V and 2 bases for J; bases not matched to a gene: 5. Germline CDR1 is DFQATT and CDR2 is SNEGSKA (reference sequence). This record belongs to a study of T-cell reconstitution after alpha-beta-depleted transplantation in children. Overall study findings and caveats: The origin of high day-60 TCRbeta diversity in some patients lay in surviving recipient T cells and thymic progenitors. Reportedly, only several hundred clones from non-depleted graft cells drove alpha-beta T-cell counts at about two months.

Unique molecular identifiers tagged the TCRbeta library. TCRdb re-derived calls from the PCR reads in MiXCR, one entry per CDR3 protein. The table records about 980,000 distinct CDR3 sequences, about 29% of them present only once. The TCR comes from a boy in the first two years of life who had a stem cell transplant for SCID, so the T cells may come from the graft donor. The source material was PBMCs, mostly from graft donor cells, sampled 360 days after TCRalphabeta/CD19-depleted stem cell transplant. The chain employs TRBV20-1 and TRBJ2-7, with TRBD1 matching over 9 bases. CDR3 amino acids: CSARDPDRGAYEQYF. In DNA form, the CDR3 reads TGCAGTGCTAGAGATCCGGACAGGGGAGCCTACGAGCAGTACTTC.